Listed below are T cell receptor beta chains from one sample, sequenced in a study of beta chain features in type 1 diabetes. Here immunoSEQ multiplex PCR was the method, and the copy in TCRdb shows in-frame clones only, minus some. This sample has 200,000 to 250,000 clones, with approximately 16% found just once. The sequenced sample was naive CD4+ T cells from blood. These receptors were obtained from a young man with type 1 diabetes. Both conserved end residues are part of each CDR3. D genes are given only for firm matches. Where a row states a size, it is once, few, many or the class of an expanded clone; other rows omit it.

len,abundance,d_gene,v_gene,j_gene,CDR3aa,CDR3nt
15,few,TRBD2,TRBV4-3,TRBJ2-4,CASSQDRTSRNIQYF,TGCGCCAGCAGCCAAGATCGGACTAGTAGAAACATTCAGTACTTC
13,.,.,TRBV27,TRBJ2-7,CASSDTPPGEQYF,TGTGCCAGCAGTGATACCCCTCCTGGGGAGCAGTACTTC
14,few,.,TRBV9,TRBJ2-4,CASSVGQGLDIQYF,TGTGCCAGCAGCGTCGGTCAGGGTCTTGACATTCAGTACTTC
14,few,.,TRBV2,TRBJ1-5,CASSESTERQPQHF,TGTGCCAGCAGTGAAAGTACAGAACGCCAGCCCCAGCATTTT
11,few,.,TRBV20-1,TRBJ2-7,CSAYYSGEQYF,TGCAGTGCTTACTACTCGGGCGAGCAGTACTTC
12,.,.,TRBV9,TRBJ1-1,CASSAESVEAFF,TGTGCCAGCAGCGCGGAGTCGGTTGAAGCTTTCTTT
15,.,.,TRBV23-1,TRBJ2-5,CASSQCPRAQETQYF,TGCGCCAGCAGTCAATGTCCCAGGGCACAAGAGACCCAGTACTTC
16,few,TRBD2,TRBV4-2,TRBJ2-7,CASSQVSGRASYEQYF,TGTGCCAGCAGCCAAGTAAGCGGGAGGGCTTCCTACGAGCAGTACTTC
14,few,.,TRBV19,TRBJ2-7,CASSMGEGTYEQYF,TGTGCCAGTAGTATGGGGGAAGGAACCTACGAGCAGTACTTC
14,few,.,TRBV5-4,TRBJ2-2,CASSSGGRDGELFF,TGTGCCAGCAGCTCGGGCGGCCGGGACGGGGAGCTGTTTTTT
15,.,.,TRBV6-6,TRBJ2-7,CASSLHRDVAYEQYF,TGTGCCAGCAGTCTACACCGGGACGTTGCCTACGAGCAGTACTTC
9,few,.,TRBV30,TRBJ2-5,CAWSKTQYF,TGTGCCTGGAGTAAGACCCAGTACTTC
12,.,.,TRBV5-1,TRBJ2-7,CASSLPRERQYF,TGCGCCAGCAGCTTACCTCGGGAGCGGCAGTACTTC
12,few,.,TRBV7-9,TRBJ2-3,CASSLSLDTQYF,TGTGCCAGCAGCTTAAGTCTAGATACGCAGTATTTT
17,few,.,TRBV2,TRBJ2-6,CASSFPRAASGANVLTF,TGTGCCAGCAGTTTCCCCCGGGCCGCCTCTGGGGCCAACGTCCTGACTTTC
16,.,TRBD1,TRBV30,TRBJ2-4,CAWGTGQTIAKNIQYF,TGTGCCTGGGGGACAGGCCAGACTATAGCCAAAAACATTCAGTACTTC
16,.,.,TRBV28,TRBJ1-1,CASSSSGAGENTEAFF,TGTGCCAGCAGTTCGAGCGGGGCAGGAGAGAACACTGAAGCTTTCTTT
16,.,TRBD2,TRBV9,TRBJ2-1,CASSVGPGLGYNEQFF,TGTGCCAGCAGCGTAGGCCCCGGACTAGGATACAATGAGCAGTTCTTC
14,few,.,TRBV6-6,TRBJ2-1,CASSRLGGNNEQFF,TGTGCCAGCAGCCGCCTTGGGGGAAACAATGAGCAGTTCTTC
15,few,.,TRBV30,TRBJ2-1,CAWLGPSLSYNEQFF,TGTGCCTGGCTTGGGCCAAGCCTATCCTACAATGAGCAGTTCTTC
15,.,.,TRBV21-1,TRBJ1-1,CASSKAAGVNTEAFF,TGTGCCAGCAGCAAAGCGGCGGGCGTGAACACTGAAGCTTTCTTT
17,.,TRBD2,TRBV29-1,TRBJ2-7,CSVHGTRASIYTYEQYF,TGCAGCGTACACGGGACTAGAGCTTCAATTTACACCTACGAGCAGTACTTC
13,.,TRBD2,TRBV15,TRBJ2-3,CATSRGGTMMQYF,TGTGCCACCAGCAGAGGCGGGACTATGATGCAGTATTTT
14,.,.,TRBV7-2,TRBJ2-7,CASSLGASSYEQYF,TGTGCCAGCAGCTTAGGGGCGAGCTCCTACGAGCAGTACTTC
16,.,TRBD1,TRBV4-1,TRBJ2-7,CASSQEGQGGFYEQYF,TGCGCCAGCAGCCAAGAAGGACAGGGAGGCTTCTACGAGCAGTACTTC
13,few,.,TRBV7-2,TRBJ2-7,CASSPWDFYEQYF,TGTGCCAGCAGTCCCTGGGACTTTTACGAGCAGTACTTC
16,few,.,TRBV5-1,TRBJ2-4,CASSLERISAKNIQYF,TGCGCCAGTAGTTTGGAGCGGATTTCAGCCAAAAACATTCAGTACTTC
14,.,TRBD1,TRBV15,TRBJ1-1,CATRNGQANTEAFF,TGTGCCACCAGAAACGGACAGGCTAACACTGAAGCTTTCTTT
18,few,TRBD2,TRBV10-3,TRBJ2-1,CAISPGLAGGRGYNEQFF,TGTGCCATCAGTCCGGGACTAGCGGGAGGGCGTGGGTACAATGAGCAGTTCTTC
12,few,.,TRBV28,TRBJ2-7,CASSSIVWEQYF,TGTGCCAGCAGCTCCATCGTGTGGGAGCAGTACTTC
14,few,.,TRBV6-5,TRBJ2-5,CASNPIVGQETQYF,TGTGCCAGCAATCCAATCGTGGGCCAAGAGACCCAGTACTTC
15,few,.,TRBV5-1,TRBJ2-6,CASSSHVSGANVLTF,TGCGCCAGCAGCTCGCACGTCTCTGGGGCCAACGTCCTGACTTTC
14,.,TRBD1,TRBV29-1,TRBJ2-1,CSVTSGQGTNEQFF,TGCAGCGTGACCTCGGGACAGGGGACCAATGAGCAGTTCTTC
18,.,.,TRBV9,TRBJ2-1,CASSVATGTTSSYNEQFF,TGTGCCAGCAGCGTAGCTACTGGGACGACAAGCTCCTACAATGAGCAGTTCTTC
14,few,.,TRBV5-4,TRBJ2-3,CASSRPGSTDTQYF,TGTGCCAGCAGCAGGCCGGGGAGCACAGATACGCAGTATTTT
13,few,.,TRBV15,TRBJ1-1,CATSREVGTEAFF,TGTGCCACCAGCAGAGAAGTAGGAACTGAAGCTTTCTTT
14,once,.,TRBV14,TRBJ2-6,CASSETSGANVLTF,TGTGCCAGCAGCGAAACCTCTGGGGCCAACGTCCTGACTTTC
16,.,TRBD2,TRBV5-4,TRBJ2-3,CASSLGLAGVQDTQYF,TGTGCCAGCAGCTTGGGATTAGCGGGAGTTCAAGATACGCAGTATTTT
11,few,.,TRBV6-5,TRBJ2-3,CASSYADTQYF,TGTGCCAGCAGTTATGCAGATACGCAGTATTTT
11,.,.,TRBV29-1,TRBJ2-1,CSIGSYNEQFF,TGCAGCATAGGAAGTTACAATGAGCAGTTCTTC
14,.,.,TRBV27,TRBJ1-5,CASSFGGRAQPQHF,TGTGCCAGCAGTTTCGGGGGGAGGGCTCAGCCCCAGCATTTT
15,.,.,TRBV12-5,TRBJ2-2,CASGTSDRDTGELFF,TGTGCTAGTGGTACCTCGGACAGAGACACCGGGGAGCTGTTTTTT
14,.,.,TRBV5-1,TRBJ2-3,CASSEPGSTDTQYF,TGCGCCAGCAGCGAACCGGGTAGCACAGATACGCAGTATTTT
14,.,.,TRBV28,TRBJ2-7,CASSVTGRGREQYF,TGTGCCAGCAGCGTGACAGGGAGGGGCAGGGAGCAGTACTTC
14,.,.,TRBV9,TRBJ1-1,CASSPDAGALEAFF,TGTGCCAGCAGCCCAGATGCGGGGGCTTTGGAAGCTTTCTTT
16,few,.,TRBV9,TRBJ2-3,CASSVEGRATGGTQYF,TGTGCCAGCAGCGTAGAAGGCAGGGCCACAGGAGGGACGCAGTATTTT
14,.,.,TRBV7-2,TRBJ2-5,CASSSPNFGETQYF,TGTGCCAGCAGCTCCCCCAATTTTGGAGAGACCCAGTACTTC
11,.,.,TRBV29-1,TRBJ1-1,CSVYSNTEAFF,TGCAGCGTTTATTCGAACACTGAAGCTTTCTTT
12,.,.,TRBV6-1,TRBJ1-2,CASTLPRDGYTF,TGTGCCAGCACCCTTCCCAGGGATGGCTACACCTTC
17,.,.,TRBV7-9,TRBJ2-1,CASSPRGERSEYNEQFF,TGTGCCAGCAGCCCTCGGGGAGAGCGATCGGAATACAATGAGCAGTTCTTC
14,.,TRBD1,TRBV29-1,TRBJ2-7,CSVVKDRASYEQYF,TGCAGCGTTGTAAAGGACAGGGCCTCCTACGAGCAGTACTTC